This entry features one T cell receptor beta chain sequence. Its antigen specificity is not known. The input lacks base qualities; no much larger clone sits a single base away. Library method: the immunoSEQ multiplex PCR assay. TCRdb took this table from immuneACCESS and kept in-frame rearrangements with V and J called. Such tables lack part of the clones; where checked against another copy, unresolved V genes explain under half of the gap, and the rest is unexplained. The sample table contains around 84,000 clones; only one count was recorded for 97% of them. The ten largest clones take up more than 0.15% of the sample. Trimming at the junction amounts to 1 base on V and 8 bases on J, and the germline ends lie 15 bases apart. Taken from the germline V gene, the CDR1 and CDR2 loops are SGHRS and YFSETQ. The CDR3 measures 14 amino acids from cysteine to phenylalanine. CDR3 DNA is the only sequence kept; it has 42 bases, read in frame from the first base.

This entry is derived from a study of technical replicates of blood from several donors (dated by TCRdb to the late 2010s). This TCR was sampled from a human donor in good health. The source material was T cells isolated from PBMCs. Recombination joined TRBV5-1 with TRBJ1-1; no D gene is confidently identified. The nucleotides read TGCGCCAGCAGCTTGTCGGGAGGGATCGTGGAAGCTTTCTTT. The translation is CASSLSGGIVEAFF.